Following are 28 T cell receptor beta chains from one sample sequenced in a study of T cell repertoires in aging, cancer and after chemotherapy. TRB rearrangements spanning V, D and J were amplified using mixed TRB-A/B primers. In TCRdb, the multiplex PCR reads were re-called with MiXCR into one record per CDR3 protein. The profile shows around 3,000 distinct CDR3 sequences, about 33% of them singletons. The template was genomic DNA from peripheral blood, not RNA. The source material was blood. Source of these receptors: a human donor with a solid tumor.

By sample fraction, this clonotype is medium-sized (0.01 to 0.1%). V is TRBV12-3 or TRBV12-4 and J is TRBJ2-1, with D maybe TRBD1 (5 bases). The CDR3 is 17 amino acids. The V and J ends lost 6 bases and 7 bases respectively, with 25 bases between them. CDR3 coding DNA: TGTGCCAGCAGCCGAACCATTACAGGTTACTCTGGGAATGAGCAGTTCTTC. This sequence encodes CASSRTITGYSGNEQFF.

In its sample, this clonotype is medium-sized (0.01 to 0.1%). This chain connects TRBV27 to TRBJ1-6; D is unclear. This CDR3 has 15 residues. Trimming took 4 bases from V and 4 from J, leaving 11 bases between them. Germline CDR1 MNHEY, CDR2 SMNVEV (reference sequence). CDR3 coding DNA: TGTGCCAGCAGTTCTTTGGACGGGTATAATTCACCCCTCCACTTT. This translates into CASSSLDGYNSPLHF.

This clonotype is medium-sized. This chain links TRBV5-6 with TRBJ2-7, with unresolved D. The germline V gene has CDR1 SGHDT and CDR2 YYEEEE. Trimming took off 4 bases at V and 7 bases at J, with 15 bases between the two ends. The CDR3 is 13 amino acids. The CDR3 DNA reads as TGTGCCAGCAGCGCTACAGTACCCGGGGAGCAGTACGTC. Its translation: CASSATVPGEQYV.

This clonotype was picked up a small number of times. This sequence joins TRBV6-1 and TRBJ1-6, with D unresolved. Germline lookup yields CDR1 MNHNS and CDR2 SASEGT. The CDR3 is made up of 14 amino acids. Between the trimmed V and J ends, which lost 2 bases and 6 bases, there was a span of 8 bases. The CDR3 sequence is CASSERSINSPLHF. CDR3 in DNA: TGTGCCAGCAGTGAAAGGTCAATTAATTCACCCCTCCACTTT.

The chain is built from TRBV10-3 and TRBJ1-4; a weak D match, TRBD1 (6 bases). The germline V and J ends were trimmed by 0 bases and 5 bases, with 10 bases remaining between them. In germline, CDR1 is ENHRY, CDR2 SYGVKD. CDR3 length equals 15 residues. The CDR3 loop is CAISESAGENEKLFF. The CDR3 DNA is TGTGCCATCAGTGAGTCGGCAGGGGAAAATGAAAAACTGTTTTTT.

With respect to this clonotype: One end of the junction does not line up with germline, which may come from a read error. CDR3 DNA sequence: TGCGCCAGCAGCCCGACTAGCGGGGGGGCTTGGGAGACCCAGTACTTC. Its protein product is CASSPTSGGAWETQYF. The V gene is TRBV5-5, the J gene TRBJ2-3; TRBD2 aligns across 14 bases. The J call may be in error: the DNA end matches TRBJ2-5 better. The CDR3 runs 16 residues. In germline, CDR1 is SGHKS, CDR2 YYEKEE (reference sequence).

This rearrangement joins TRBV7-7 to TRBJ2-2; 8 bases line up with TRBD1. This CDR3 contains 16 residues. After removal of 2 bases from V and 6 bases from J, the junction contained 8 bases not matched to a gene. Looked up from germline, CDR1 is SSHAT and CDR2 is FNYEAQ (reference sequence). The CDR3 here is CASSLRGQGDAGELFF. The CDR3 DNA reads as TGTGCCAGCAGCTTACGTGGACAGGGTGACGCCGGGGAGCTGTTTTTT.

Only a few counts were recorded for this clonotype. The chain is built from TRBV12-3 or TRBV12-4 and TRBJ2-2; maybe TRBD1 (5 bases). Between the trimmed V and J ends, which lost 6 bases and 6 bases, there was a span of 14 bases. The CDR3 extends over 14 amino acids. CDR3 in amino acids: CASSPMGPSGELFF. The CDR3 DNA sequence: TGTGCCAGCAGCCCCATGGGGCCCTCCGGGGAGCTGTTTTTT.

A few counts support this clonotype. The chain links TRBV5-1 to TRBJ2-2, with D possibly being TRBD1 (5 bases). V was cut by 1 base and J by 0 bases, with 16 bases left in between. The CDR3 is 18 residues long. CDR1 is SGHRS and CDR2 is YFSETQ in the germline V gene. The CDR3 bases are TGCGCCAGCAGCTTGTATTATAGGACAATTGCGAACACCGGGGAGCTGTTTTTT. Protein sequence: CASSLYYRTIANTGELFF.

In this sample, this clonotype is medium-sized. CDR3 DNA: TGTGCCAGCAGCTCGTTGCGGGGGGATACGCAGTATTTT. It translates to CASSSLRGDTQYF. The J gene is TRBJ2-3, the V gene TRBV6-2 or TRBV6-3; TRBD2 matches 7 bases. Germline assignment: CDR1 MNHEY and CDR2 SVGEGT. The CDR3 covers 13 residues. V shed 6 bases, J shed 6 bases, and the junction held 6 bases outside the gene matches.

This clonotype was picked up a small number of times. The chain joins TRBV5-6 to TRBJ1-2; 9 bases map to TRBD1. Trimming removed 4 bases from V and 4 bases from J; junction bases left unmatched: 5. This CDR3 has 14 amino acids. In germline, CDR1 is SGHDT, CDR2 YYEEEE. CDR3 loop: CASSPGTGFYGYTF. The CDR3 nucleotides read TGTGCCAGCAGCCCCGGGACAGGGTTCTATGGCTACACCTTC.

This clonotype was seen a handful of times. V usage is TRBV10-3 and J usage is TRBJ2-3, with 7 bases that match TRBD2. From germline, CDR1 is ENHRY and CDR2 SYGVKD. The V gene end was trimmed by 1 base and the J gene end by 1 base; junction bases not matched to a gene: 8. This CDR3 has 17 residues. The CDR3 sequence is CAISEFEGSGGTDTQYF. DNA for the CDR3: TGTGCCATCAGTGAGTTCGAAGGGAGCGGGGGCACAGATACGCAGTATTTT.

Note on this clonotype: Since a much larger clone is just one base distant, this may be a read error. J is TRBJ1-2 and V is TRBV13, with D perhaps TRBD1 (5 bases). The CDR3 spans 15 residues. Trimming took 2 bases from V and 6 from J, leaving 16 bases between them. Germline V gene lookup returns CDR1 PRHDT and CDR2 FYEKMQ (reference sequence). The CDR3 coding sequence is TGTGCCAGCAGCTTAAACGACAAGGGGACGCATGGCTACACCTTC. This codes for CASSLNDKGTHGYTF.

The V gene is TRBV12-3 or TRBV12-4, the J gene TRBJ2-3, with 13 bases identical to TRBD2. J lost 2 bases, V lost 3 bases, and 8 bases had no gene match. This CDR3 comprises 18 residues. The CDR3, as DNA: TGTGCCAGCAGTTTCCGAATGACTAGCGGGGGGCCCACAGATACGCAGTATTTT. It yields the protein CASSFRMTSGGPTDTQYF.

This sequence joins TRBV20-1 and TRBJ2-5; no definite D call. Germline CDR1 DFQATT, CDR2 SNEGSKA (reference sequence). Trimming cost V 5 bases and J 7 bases, with 26 bases left between them. The CDR3 extends over 16 amino acids. The CDR3 here is CSAQNPVRPPTGTQYF. The CDR3 DNA follows: TGCAGTGCTCAGAACCCCGTGCGGCCGCCAACGGGGACCCAGTACTTC.

The count of this clonotype is one. This chain joins TRBV6-2 or TRBV6-3 and TRBJ2-4, with 9 bases fitting TRBD2. V lost 5 bases and J lost 0; bases outside the gene matches: 17. The CDR3 is made up of 20 amino acids. Germline V gene lookup returns CDR1 MNHEY and CDR2 SVGEGT. DNA for the CDR3: TGTGCCAGCAGTAACCCCAGGGCGAGCGGGGGGACTCTAGCCAAAAACATTCAGTACTTC. Translation: CASSNPRASGGTLAKNIQYF.

This chain connects TRBV20-1 to TRBJ1-4; D is unclear. The CDR3 length is 13 residues. CDR1 and CDR2 (germline): DFQATT, SNEGSKA (reference sequence). V was shortened by 4 bases and J by 5 bases, with 11 bases between the two germline ends. DNA for the CDR3: TGCAGTGCTATTCGGGTGGGGAATGAAAAACTGTTTTTT. It is translated as CSAIRVGNEKLFF.

The V and J genes are TRBV5-6 and TRBJ2-3, with a possible D match to TRBD2 (7 bases). Trimming removed 8 bases from V and 7 bases from J, with 29 bases in between. The CDR3 sequence is 17 residues long. CDR1 is SGHDT, CDR2 YYEEEE, per germline. The CDR3: CASNNGASRGARNTQYF. The CDR3, as DNA: TGTGCCAGTAATAATGGGGCTAGCCGGGGGGCGAGAAATACGCAGTATTTT.

Regarding this clonotype: The junction shows a germline mismatch at one end, possibly a read error. This chain joins TRBV10-1 and TRBJ1-2; the D gene is possibly TRBD1 (5 bases). Germline V gene lookup returns CDR1 WNHNN and CDR2 SYGVQD (reference sequence). The CDR3 consists of 13 residues. The CDR3 reads CASRDGLNYGYTF. CDR3 sequence (DNA): TGTGCCAGCAGGGACGGACTCAACTATGGCTACACCTTC.

This chain uses TRBV20-1 with TRBJ2-3; D perhaps matches TRBD1 (5 bases). There are 15 residues in the CDR3. In germline, CDR1 is DFQATT, CDR2 SNEGSKA (reference sequence). V was cut by 4 bases and J by 2 bases, with 16 bases left in between. The CDR3, as DNA: TGCAGTGCTATTTACAGGTTACGTGACACAGATACGCAGTATTTT. Translation: CSAIYRLRDTDTQYF.

This clonotype appeared a few times. The chain couples TRBV11-2 to TRBJ1-2; D ambiguous. V dropped 2 bases and J dropped 5 bases, with 9 bases sitting between them. The germline CDR1 and CDR2 sequences are SGHAT and FQNNGV. This CDR3 comprises 13 residues. CDR3 region: CASSLSGFYGYTF. The CDR3 DNA follows: TGTGCCAGCAGCTTATCAGGTTTTTATGGCTACACCTTC.

V and J are TRBV5-6 and TRBJ1-1; D gene ambiguous. V dropped 0 bases and J dropped 0 bases, with 6 bases sitting between them. The CDR3 is 14 amino acids. The germline gives CDR1 SGHDT, CDR2 YYEEEE. The CDR3 here is CASSLVGMNTEAFF. The CDR3, as DNA: TGTGCCAGCAGCTTGGTCGGAATGAACACTGAAGCTTTCTTT.

Remarks on this clonotype: A much larger clonotype is one base distant, so this may be a read error. The chain couples TRBV5-6 to TRBJ2-2; D remains unclear. CDR3 size: 16 residues. Germline V gene lookup returns CDR1 SGHDT and CDR2 YYEEEE. Trimming pared 0 bases from V and 0 bases from J, leaving 9 bases between. The CDR3 DNA is TGTGCCAGCAGCTTGGGCGCGGTAGCGAACACCGGGGAGCTGTTTTTT. This codes for CASSLGAVANTGELFF.

This chain joins TRBV11-1 and TRBJ1-3; TRBD1 matches 7 bases. J lost 3 bases, V lost 5 bases, and 7 bases had no gene match. This CDR3 contains 15 residues. Germline values: CDR1 SGHAT, CDR2 FQDESV (reference sequence). For the CDR3, the DNA is TGTGCCAGCAGCCGCCTACAGGGGCTTGGAAACACCATATATTTT. Its protein is CASSRLQGLGNTIYF.

Only a few counts were recorded for this clonotype. The chain has TRBV5-6 and TRBJ1-2, with 9 bases identical to TRBD1. V trimming: 1 base; J trimming: 8 bases; junction bases outside the gene matches: 3. Germline CDR1 SGHDT, CDR2 YYEEEE. The CDR3 has 13 amino acids. The CDR3 region is CASSLRQGEGYTF. The CDR3 DNA sequence: TGTGCCAGCAGCTTGAGACAGGGGGAAGGCTACACCTTC. Full variable domain (outside the CDR3, taken from reference TRBV5-6 and TRBJ1-2): DAGVTQSPTHLIKTRGQQVTLRCSPKSGHDTVSWYQQALGQGPQFIFQYYEEEERQRGNFPDRFSGHQFPNYSSELNVNALLLGDSALYLCASSLRQGEGYTFGSGTRLTVV.

The CDR3 loop reads CASSFPGEYGYTF. The CDR3 DNA follows: TGTGCCAGCAGCTTTCCGGGGGAGTATGGCTACACCTTC. The V gene is TRBV5-4, the J gene TRBJ1-2; D is perhaps TRBD1 (5 bases). Per germline, CDR1 SGHNT and CDR2 YYREEE (reference sequence). The CDR3 extends over 13 amino acids. V shed 2 bases and J shed 5 bases, with 10 bases lying between them.

The chain joins TRBV7-9 to TRBJ2-1; D gene ambiguous. Germline CDR1 and CDR2: SEHNR and FQNEAQ (reference sequence). This CDR3 comprises 15 residues. The V gene lost 5 bases and the J gene lost 0 bases, with 11 bases spanning the gap. For the CDR3, the DNA is TGTGCCAGCAGCGAGGACGGTAACTCCTACAATGAGCAGTTCTTC. This gives the protein CASSEDGNSYNEQFF.

The chain employs TRBV6-5 and TRBJ1-3; the match to TRBD1 covers 10 bases. V was pared by 5 bases and J by 6 bases, with 4 bases of the junction left unmatched. The CDR3 covers 14 residues. Germline V gives CDR1 MNHEY, CDR2 SVGAGI. The CDR3 loop reads CASSNDRGQNTIYF. DNA for the CDR3: TGTGCCAGCAGTAACGACAGGGGGCAAAACACCATATATTTT.